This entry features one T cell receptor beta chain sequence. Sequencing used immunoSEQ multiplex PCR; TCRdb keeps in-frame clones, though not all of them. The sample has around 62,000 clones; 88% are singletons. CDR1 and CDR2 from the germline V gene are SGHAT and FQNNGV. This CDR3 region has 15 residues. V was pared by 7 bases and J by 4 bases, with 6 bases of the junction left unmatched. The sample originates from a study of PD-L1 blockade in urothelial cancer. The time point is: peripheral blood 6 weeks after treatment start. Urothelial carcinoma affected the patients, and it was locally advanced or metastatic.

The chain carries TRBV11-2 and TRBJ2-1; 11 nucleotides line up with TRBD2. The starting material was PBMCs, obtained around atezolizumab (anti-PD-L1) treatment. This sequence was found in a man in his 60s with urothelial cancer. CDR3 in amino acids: CASTLTSGKYNEQFF. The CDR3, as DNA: TGTGCCAGCACCCTGACTAGCGGGAAATACAATGAGCAGTTCTTC.